A single sample gave rise to the 21 T cell receptor beta chains below, sequenced in a study of blood T cell repertoires in COVID-19. Repertoires were generated with immunoSEQ multiplex PCR, while TCRdb's copy carries only in-frame clones and drops some. The data show hundreds of thousands of clones, with over 75% seen just once and roughly a tenth held by the top ten. The specimen sequenced was PBMCs or T cells enriched from blood (not recorded which). The source is a woman aged 40-49 years who had recovered from COVID-19.

This clone was found once. The chain combines TRBV10-2 with TRBJ2-5; 7 bases line up with TRBD1. The CDR3 totals 14 residues. Germline trimming cut 6 bases from V and 2 bases from J; bases unmatched to any gene: 6. Germline V gene sequence: CDR1 WSHSY, CDR2 SAAADI. CDR3 residues: CASSRDSLQETQYF. For the CDR3, the DNA is TGCGCCAGCAGCCGGGACAGCTTACAAGAGACCCAGTACTTC.

The chain is built from TRBV5-1 and TRBJ1-4, with D perhaps matching TRBD1 (6 bases). This CDR3 has 15 residues. Germline V gene lookup returns CDR1 SGHRS and CDR2 YFSETQ. V was shortened by 0 bases and J by 5 bases, with 11 bases between the two germline ends. The CDR3 bases are TGCGCCAGCAGCTTGGATGCGGGGGCCAATGAAAAACTGTTTTTT. Its protein is CASSLDAGANEKLFF.

The genes are TRBV7-9 and TRBJ1-2, with unresolved D. CDR1 is SEHNR, CDR2 FQNEAQ, per germline (reference sequence). The CDR3 loop spans 14 amino acids. V lost 2 bases and J 4 bases, leaving 11 bases between the germline ends. The CDR3 DNA follows: TGTGCCAGCAGCTTAACGCCCGGCGGCTATGGCTACACCTTC. Its translation: CASSLTPGGYGYTF.

This chain links TRBV25-1 with TRBJ1-1; the D is unclear. In germline, CDR1 is MGHDK, CDR2 SYGVNS. V was clipped by 3 bases and J by 1 base, with 15 bases between them. The CDR3 consists of 16 residues. In DNA form, the CDR3 reads TGTGCCAGCAGTGACACAGCCCTAACGGCGAACACTGAAGCTTTCTTT. Its protein is CASSDTALTANTEAFF.

With respect to this clone: One end of the junction is discordant with germline, which a read error may explain. This chain links TRBV7-7 with TRBJ2-7; TRBD2 matches 8 bases. The CDR3 length is 14 residues. Germline values: CDR1 SSHAT, CDR2 FNYEAQ (reference sequence). DNA of the CDR3: TGTGCTAGCAGCTTAGCAGCGGGGGACTACGAGCAGTACTTC. Protein product: CASSLAAGDYEQYF.

The chain couples TRBV7-2 to TRBJ1-2, with a weak D call TRBD1 (6 bases). The CDR3 is made up of 14 amino acids. Germline values: CDR1 SGHTA, CDR2 FQGNSA. The V and J ends lost 2 bases and 6 bases respectively, with 13 bases between them. CDR3 sequence (DNA): TGTGCCAGCAGCTTAACCGGACAGATTAATGGCTACACCTTC. As protein: CASSLTGQINGYTF.

The chain carries TRBV13 and TRBJ1-1; D might be TRBD1 (5 bases). Between the trimmed V and J ends, which lost 0 bases and 4 bases, there was a span of 15 bases. This CDR3 contains 16 residues. Germline values: CDR1 PRHDT, CDR2 FYEKMQ (reference sequence). CDR3 residues: CASSLGPGGWVTEAFF. The CDR3 region has the DNA TGTGCCAGCAGCTTAGGCCCGGGGGGATGGGTCACTGAAGCTTTCTTT.

V gene TRBV28 combines with J gene TRBJ1-6; 9 bases are a match to TRBD1. This CDR3 is built from 14 residues. J lost 6 bases, V lost 10 bases, and 7 bases had no gene match. Germline assignment: CDR1 MDHEN and CDR2 SYDVKM. The CDR3 sequence is CATGGQGTNSPLHF. DNA for the CDR3: TGTGCCACCGGCGGACAGGGGACTAATTCACCCCTCCACTTT.

This chain links TRBV12-2 with TRBJ2-7; the D call in the table, TRBD1, was not verified against the DNA. TRBV12-2 is described as a pseudogene. This CDR3 has 15 amino acids. The CDR3 sequence: CASRLVYATIYEQYF. The CDR3, as DNA: TGTGCAAGTCGCTTAGTTTATGCGACAATCTACGAGCAGTACTTC.

The chain uses TRBV5-6 and TRBJ1-1, with D hard to call. The germline V gene has CDR1 SGHDT and CDR2 YYEEEE. Trimming cost V 4 bases and J 1 base, with 5 bases left between them. The CDR3 has 12 amino acids. In DNA form, the CDR3 reads TGTGCCAGCAGCACGGGGAACACTGAAGCTTTCTTT. The encoded protein is CASSTGNTEAFF.

This clone was seen once. This sequence joins TRBV21-1 and TRBJ2-2; the D call TRBD2 from the table was never checked on the DNA. TRBV21-1 is termed a pseudogene. The CDR3 has 17 amino acids. CDR3 amino acids: CASSKAPFGGITGELFF. The CDR3 coding sequence is TGTGCCAGCAGCAAAGCGCCTTTCGGCGGGATCACCGGGGAGCTGTTTTTT.

This clone occurred a few times. This sequence joins TRBV19 and TRBJ1-4, with D possibly being TRBD1 (6 bases). This CDR3 has 16 residues. Trimming removed 2 bases at V and 8 bases at J, with 18 bases between. The germline CDR1 and CDR2 sequences are LNHDA and SQIVND (reference sequence). The CDR3 bases are TGTGCCAGTAGTATAACAGGGTATCGGGTTGACGAAAAACTGTTTTTT. It specifies CASSITGYRVDEKLFF. Full variable domain (rest looked up from reference TRBV19 and TRBJ1-4): DGGITQSPKYLFRKEGQNVTLSCEQNLNHDAMYWYRQDPGQGLRLIYYSQIVNDFQKGDIAEGYSVSREKKESFPLTVTSAQKNPTAFYLCASSITGYRVDEKLFFGSGTQLSVL.

V and J are TRBV27 and TRBJ1-5; 7 bases are shared with TRBD1. This CDR3 is built from 14 residues. J gave up 6 bases and V 0 bases, and 2 bases lay outside the gene matches. Germline-derived CDR1 and CDR2 are MNHEY and SMNVEV (reference sequence). CDR3 residues: CASSLSRGLQPQHF. In DNA form, the CDR3 reads TGTGCCAGCAGTTTATCTAGGGGGCTTCAGCCCCAGCATTTT.

The DNA of the CDR3 is TGTGCCAGCAGACGCTCTGAGGTGTGGGGCTACACCTTC. Residues: CASRRSEVWGYTF. This rearrangement joins TRBV2 to TRBJ1-2; D remains unclear. Germline CDR1 SNHLY, CDR2 FYNNEI. The CDR3 loop spans 13 amino acids. Trimming stripped 6 bases from V and 8 bases from J, with 16 bases between.

This chain links TRBV28 with TRBJ2-2; 10 bases are shared with TRBD1. This CDR3 has 16 amino acids. After removal of 3 bases from V and 6 bases from J, the junction contained 7 bases not matched to a gene. Germline V gene lookup returns CDR1 MDHEN and CDR2 SYDVKM. CDR3 DNA: TGTGCCAGCAGTTTGGTAGGGACAGGGGTTCCCGGGGAGCTGTTTTTT. This encodes CASSLVGTGVPGELFF.

There are a few counts of this clone. V is TRBV3-1 (or the pseudogene TRBV3-2) and J is TRBJ2-2, with 7 bases aligning to TRBD2. The CDR3 is made up of 13 amino acids. The junction had 5 bases not matched to a gene; V was cut back by 7 bases and J by 6 bases. CDR1 and CDR2 (germline): LGHDT, YNNKEL (reference sequence). The CDR3 sequence: CASTGREPGELFF. The CDR3 region has the DNA TGTGCCAGCACTGGGAGGGAACCCGGGGAGCTGTTTTTT.

The rearrangement links TRBV5-1 to TRBJ1-5; 9 positions agree with TRBD1. The ends lost 0 bases at V and 5 bases at J; junction bases unmatched: 3. The CDR3 has 15 residues. CDR1 SGHRS and CDR2 YFSETQ come from the germline V gene. The CDR3 here is CASSLEGDRDQPQHF. As DNA, the CDR3 is TGCGCCAGCAGCTTGGAAGGGGACAGGGATCAGCCCCAGCATTTT.

CDR3: CASRDTSYEQYF. The CDR3 nucleotides are TGTGCCAGCAGGGACACTTCCTACGAGCAGTACTTC. The chain has TRBV2 and TRBJ2-7; a weak D match, TRBD1 (5 bases). V dropped 6 bases and J dropped 1 base, with 7 bases sitting between them. The germline CDR1 and CDR2 sequences are SNHLY and FYNNEI. The length of the CDR3 is 12 residues.

The chain carries TRBV15 and TRBJ2-1; possible D gene TRBD2, 7 bases. Trimming pared 1 base from V and 3 bases from J, leaving 13 bases between. The CDR3 consists of 16 residues. The germline gives CDR1 LNHNV, CDR2 YYDKDF (reference sequence). CDR3 sequence: CATSRGGGGNYNEQFF. The CDR3, as DNA: TGTGCCACCAGCAGAGGGGGAGGGGGGAACTACAATGAGCAGTTCTTC.

The count of this clone is one. V gene TRBV21-1 combines with J gene TRBJ1-2; the tabulated D call, TRBD1, remains unverified against the DNA. TRBV21-1 is reported as a pseudogene. The CDR3 length is 15 residues. The CDR3 sequence is CATQRAGGKGNGYTF. CDR3 sequence (DNA): TGTGCCACTCAAAGGGCAGGGGGCAAAGGGAATGGCTACACCTTC.

The rearrangement links TRBV28 to TRBJ1-4; weak D call: TRBD1 (5 bases). Germline V gene sequence: CDR1 MDHEN, CDR2 SYDVKM. V lost 6 bases, J lost 1 base, and 12 bases lay in between. The CDR3 spans 15 residues. CDR3 in amino acids: CASSLRVLTNEKLFF. The CDR3 DNA reads as TGTGCCAGCAGCCTCAGGGTGTTAACTAATGAAAAACTGTTTTTT. The variable domain in full, with the rest retrieved from reference TRBV28 and TRBJ1-4, is DVKVTQSSRYLVKRTGEKVFLECVQDMDHENMFWYRQDPGLGLRLIYFSYDVKMKEKGDIPEGYSVSREKKERFSLILESASTNQTSMYLCASSLRVLTNEKLFFGSGTQLSVL.